Sequencing of this TCR beta chain was carried out in a study of blood T cell repertoires in COVID-19. Study-level background: The cDNA or gDNA used as material had been derived from T cells, B-cell-depleted T cells, or PBMCs.

Per germline, CDR1 SGHVS and CDR2 FQNEAQ. The CDR3 has 16 residues. V gave up 5 bases and J gave up 0 bases, with 14 bases separating them. The authors' processing: Reference gene primer amplification yielded estimated nucleated cell counts. TCRdb's copy holds only in-frame clones and misses some; the assay was immunoSEQ multiplex PCR. V and J calls and clone size are given by that table; D and trimming were obtained from the DNA. The top ten clones hold 10% of a sample with a few hundred thousand clones, just under 90% of them seen once. This TCR was sampled from a woman in her 50s who had recovered from COVID-19. V gene TRBV7-8 combines with J gene TRBJ1-3; D might be TRBD1 (5 bases). What was sequenced was PBMCs or T cells enriched from blood (not recorded which). The CDR3 here is CASSDRQSHSGNTIYF. As DNA, the CDR3 is TGTGCCAGCAGCGACCGACAGTCCCACTCTGGAAACACCATATATTTT.